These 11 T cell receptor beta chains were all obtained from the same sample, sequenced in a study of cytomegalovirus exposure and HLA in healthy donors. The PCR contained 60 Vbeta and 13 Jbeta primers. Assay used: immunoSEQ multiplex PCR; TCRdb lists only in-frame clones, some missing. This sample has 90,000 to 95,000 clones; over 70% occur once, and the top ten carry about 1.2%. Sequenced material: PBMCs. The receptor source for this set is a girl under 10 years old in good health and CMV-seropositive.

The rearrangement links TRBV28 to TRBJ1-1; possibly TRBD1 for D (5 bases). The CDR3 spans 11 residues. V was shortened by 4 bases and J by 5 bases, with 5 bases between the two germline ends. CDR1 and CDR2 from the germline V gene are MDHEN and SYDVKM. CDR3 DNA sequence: TGTGCCAGCAGTTCAGGGACTGAAGCTTTCTTT. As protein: CASSSGTEAFF.

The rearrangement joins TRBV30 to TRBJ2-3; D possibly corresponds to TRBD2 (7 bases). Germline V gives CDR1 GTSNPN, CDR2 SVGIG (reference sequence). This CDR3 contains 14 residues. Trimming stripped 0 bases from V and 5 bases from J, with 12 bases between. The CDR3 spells CAWSVGGAVDTQYF. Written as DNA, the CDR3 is TGTGCCTGGAGTGTAGGGGGGGCTGTAGATACGCAGTATTTT.

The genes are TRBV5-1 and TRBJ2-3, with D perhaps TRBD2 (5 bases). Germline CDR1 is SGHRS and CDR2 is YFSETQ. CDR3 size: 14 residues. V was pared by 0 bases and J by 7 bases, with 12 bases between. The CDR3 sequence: CASSLVPGLNTQYF. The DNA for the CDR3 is TGCGCCAGCAGCTTGGTGCCGGGGTTGAATACGCAGTATTTT.

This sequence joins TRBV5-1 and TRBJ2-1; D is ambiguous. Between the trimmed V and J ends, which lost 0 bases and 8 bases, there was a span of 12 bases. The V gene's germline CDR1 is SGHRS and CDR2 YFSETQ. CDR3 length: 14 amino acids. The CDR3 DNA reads TGCGCCAGCAGCTTGGTTCCGGGTCCGGATGAGCAGTTCTTC. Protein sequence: CASSLVPGPDEQFF.

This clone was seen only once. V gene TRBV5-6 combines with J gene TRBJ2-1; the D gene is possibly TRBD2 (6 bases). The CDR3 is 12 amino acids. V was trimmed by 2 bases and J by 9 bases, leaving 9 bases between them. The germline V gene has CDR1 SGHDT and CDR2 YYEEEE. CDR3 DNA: TGTGCCAGCAGCTTAAGCGGGTTTGAGCAGTTCTTC. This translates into CASSLSGFEQFF. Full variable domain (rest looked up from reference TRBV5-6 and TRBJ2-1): DAGVTQSPTHLIKTRGQQVTLRCSPKSGHDTVSWYQQALGQGPQFIFQYYEEEERQRGNFPDRFSGHQFPNYSSELNVNALLLGDSALYLCASSLSGFEQFFGPGTRLTVL.

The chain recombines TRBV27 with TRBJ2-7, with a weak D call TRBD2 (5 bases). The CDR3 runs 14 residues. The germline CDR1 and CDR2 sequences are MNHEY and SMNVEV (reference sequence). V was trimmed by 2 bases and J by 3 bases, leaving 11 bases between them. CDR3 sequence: CASSLMGRHYEQYF. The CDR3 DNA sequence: TGTGCCAGCAGTTTAATGGGGAGACACTACGAGCAGTACTTC.

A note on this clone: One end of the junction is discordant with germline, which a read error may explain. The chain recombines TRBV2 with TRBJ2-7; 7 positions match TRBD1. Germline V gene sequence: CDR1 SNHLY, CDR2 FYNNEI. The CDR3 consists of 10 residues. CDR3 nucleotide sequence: TGTGCCAGCAGCGGGACAGAAGTGGACTTC. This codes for CASSGTEVDF.

The CDR3 bases are TGCGCCAGCAGATACAGGGATTCGGACACTGAAGCTTTCTTT. It yields the protein CASRYRDSDTEAFF. This chain uses TRBV10-2 with TRBJ1-1, with TRBD1 as a possible D gene (6 bases). The V gene's germline CDR1 is WSHSY and CDR2 SAAADI. CDR3 size: 14 residues. Trimming cost V 6 bases and J 3 bases, with 14 bases left between them.

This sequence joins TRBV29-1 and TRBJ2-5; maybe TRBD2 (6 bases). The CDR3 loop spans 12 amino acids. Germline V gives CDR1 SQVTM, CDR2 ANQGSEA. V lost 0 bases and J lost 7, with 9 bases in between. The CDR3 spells CSVEEGRRTQYF. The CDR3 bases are TGCAGCGTTGAAGAAGGGAGGCGGACCCAGTACTTC. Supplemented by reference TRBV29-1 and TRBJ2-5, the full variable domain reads SAVISQKPSRDICQRGTSLTIQCQVDSQVTMMFWYRQQPGQSLTLIATANQGSEATYESGFVIDKFPISRPNLTFSTLTVSNMSPEDSSIYLCSVEEGRRTQYFGPGTRLLVL.

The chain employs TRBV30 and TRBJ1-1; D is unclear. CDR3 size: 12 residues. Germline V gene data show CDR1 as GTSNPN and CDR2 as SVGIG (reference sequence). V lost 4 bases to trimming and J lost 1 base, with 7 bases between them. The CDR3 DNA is TGTGCCTGGACCGTCTCGAACACTGAAGCTTTCTTT. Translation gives CAWTVSNTEAFF.

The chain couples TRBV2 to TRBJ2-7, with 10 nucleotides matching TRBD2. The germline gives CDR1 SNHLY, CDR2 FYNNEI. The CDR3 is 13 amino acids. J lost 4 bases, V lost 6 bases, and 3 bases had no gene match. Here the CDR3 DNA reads TGTGCCAGCAGGGCTAGCGGGAGTTACGAGCAGTACTTC. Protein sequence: CASRASGSYEQYF.